This TCR beta chain was retrieved from a study of T cell responses to AZD1222 COVID-19 vaccine. Across the whole study: Both about-4-week and about-12-week second-dose recipients were combined. Study-wide findings and caveats: Clonal diversity was possibly underestimated, and white British individuals and females predominated among donors. Across the whole spike, CD4 TCRs peaked at regions 160-218 and 743-854. Rises in breadth and depth of Spike-specific TCRs came after two AZD1222 doses.

Sequenced by immunoSEQ multiplex PCR; TCRdb stores in-frame clones only, minus some. Of roughly 170,000 clones in the sample, around nine tenths are singletons; the top ten hold approximately 3%. V lost 1 base and J lost 5, with 14 bases in between. The CDR3 is 15 residues long. Note on this clone: Its antigen is as yet unknown.

The sequencing used peripheral blood, collected on day 0 of AZD1222 vaccination. This receptor was identified in an adult in good health. This rearrangement joins TRBV23-1 to TRBJ1-2; no firm D call. TRBV23-1 is designated an ORF whose function remains uncertain. CDR3 protein: CASSQWGGSGYGYTF. In DNA, the CDR3 is TGCGCCAGCAGTCAATGGGGTGGTTCGGGGTATGGCTACACCTTC.